This T cell receptor (beta chain) is drawn from a study of blood T cell repertoires in COVID-19. Study as a whole: Collection of acute and convalescent COVID-19 samples took place in the United States, Italy and Spain. Nucleic acid was either cDNA or gDNA, and it came from T cells, B-cell-depleted T cells, or PBMCs.

This clone was counted once. Original handling: The assay estimated nucleated cells by amplifying reference gene primers. Method: immunoSEQ multiplex PCR; TCRdb's copy keeps in-frame clones and lacks some. V, J and clone size derive from that table, while D and trimming were established from the DNA sequence. Among over 85,000 clones listed, approximately 67% were seen once. Sequencing was done on a sample of peripheral blood. This TCR derives from a woman aged 60-75 years with acute or convalescent COVID-19.

The CDR3 bases are TGTGCCACACGGGCGGGGGGCTTTGGGGATACGCAGTATTTT. It translates to CATRAGGFGDTQYF. This rearrangement joins TRBV19 to TRBJ2-3, with 8 bases that match TRBD2. The germline gives CDR1 LNHDA, CDR2 SQIVND (reference sequence). The CDR3 covers 14 residues. Trimming took 10 bases from V and 6 from J; bases not matched to a gene: 12.